This T cell receptor beta chain was recovered during a study of blood T cell repertoires in COVID-19. Turning to the study itself: Sources were T cells, B-cell-depleted T cells, or PBMCs; the material itself was cDNA or gDNA.

Seattle patient enrollment occurred during active infection, with longitudinal follow-up thereafter. V was clipped by 5 bases and J by 0 bases, with 11 bases between them. Per germline, CDR1 MNHEY and CDR2 SVGEGT. The CDR3 sequence is 14 residues long. In the study's own analysis: Researchers report that nucleated cell counts were estimated from reference gene primer amplification. Generated by immunoSEQ multiplex PCR, the TCRdb table keeps only in-frame clones and is missing some. V and J calls and clone size follow that table, whereas D and trimming were derived from the DNA. The table has 150,000 or so clones, around 91% seen once; the top ten hold around 15%.

The sample consisted of peripheral blood. The V call is TRBV6-2 or TRBV6-3, the J call TRBJ2-7; D is uncertain. This TCR came from a man aged 18 to 30 with COVID-19, enrolled during active disease. The CDR3 here is CASSRTGNSYEQYF. The DNA of the CDR3 is TGTGCCAGCAGTCGTACCGGTAACTCCTACGAGCAGTACTTC.